These 27 T cell receptor beta chains were all obtained from the same sample, sequenced in a study of blood T cell repertoires in COVID-19. Assay: immunoSEQ multiplex PCR; the TCRdb copy retains only in-frame clones and omits some. The sample lists some 97,000 clones, about 77% occurring once. The sequenced sample consisted of peripheral blood. The receptors were sampled from a woman in her 70s with acute or convalescent COVID-19.

This chain uses TRBV7-9 with TRBJ2-5, with D unclear. This CDR3 region has 13 residues. Trimming cost V 5 bases and J 3 bases, with 10 bases left between them. The germline gives CDR1 SEHNR, CDR2 FQNEAQ (reference sequence). CDR3 region: CASSPAFEETQYF. The CDR3 region has the DNA TGTGCCAGCAGCCCCGCGTTCGAAGAGACCCAGTACTTC.

The V call is TRBV25-1, the J call TRBJ1-2; 10 positions match TRBD1. Trimming at V came to 2 bases and at J to 2 bases, leaving 2 bases not matched to a gene. This CDR3 is 15 amino acids long. CDR1 MGHDK and CDR2 SYGVNS come from the germline V gene. CDR3 in amino acids: CASSEGTGANYGYTF. The DNA of the CDR3 is TGTGCCAGCAGTGAAGGGACAGGGGCCAACTATGGCTACACCTTC.

This chain connects TRBV5-6 to TRBJ1-5; D unresolved. The ends were cut back, 2 bases at V and 1 base at J, with 10 bases in the middle. There are 15 residues in the CDR3. The germline V gene encodes CDR1 SGHDT and CDR2 YYEEEE. The CDR3 DNA reads as TGTGCCAGCAGCTTTTACGATGGCAGCAATCAGCCCCAGCATTTT. Translated: CASSFYDGSNQPQHF.

This chain joins TRBV6-2 or TRBV6-3 and TRBJ2-7; 7 bases map to TRBD1. V was pared by 2 bases and J by 3 bases, with 4 bases of the junction left unmatched. The CDR3 is 14 residues long. Germline values: CDR1 MNHEY, CDR2 SVGEGT. CDR3 DNA sequence: TGTGCCAGCAGTTACCCCGGACAGGTCTACGAGCAGTACGTC. Its protein is CASSYPGQVYEQYV.

The chain recombines TRBV3-1 (or the pseudogene TRBV3-2) with TRBJ2-2, with 8 bases identical to TRBD1. Germline-derived CDR1 and CDR2 are LGHDT and YNNKEL (reference sequence). The V segment lost 3 bases and the J segment 0 bases; nucleotides outside the gene matches: 9. The CDR3 consists of 18 residues. The CDR3 region is CASSQPDRGGTNTGELFF. As DNA, the CDR3 is TGTGCCAGCAGCCAGCCAGACAGGGGCGGAACGAACACCGGGGAGCTGTTTTTT.

The rearrangement links TRBV6-5 to TRBJ1-2; no clear D gene. Trimming stripped 9 bases from V and 0 bases from J, with 17 bases between. CDR3 length equals 15 residues. Germline V gives CDR1 MNHEY, CDR2 SVGAGI. The CDR3 nucleotides are TGTGCCAGTCCAACCCCTTTACATCCTAACTATGGCTACACCTTC. It encodes CASPTPLHPNYGYTF.

J is TRBJ1-5 and V is TRBV5-1; D is unresolved. CDR1 and CDR2 (germline): SGHRS, YFSETQ. The ends were cut back, 4 bases at V and 0 bases at J, with 14 bases in the middle. CDR3 length: 16 amino acids. CDR3 in amino acids: CASSVDGPYSNQPQHF. CDR3 DNA: TGCGCCAGCAGCGTGGACGGTCCATATAGCAATCAGCCCCAGCATTTT.

Many counts were recorded for this clone. The chain couples TRBV5-1 to TRBJ1-2; D uncertain. This CDR3 is 15 amino acids long. The V gene's germline CDR1 is SGHRS and CDR2 YFSETQ. The germline V and J ends were trimmed by 0 bases and 4 bases, with 13 bases remaining between them. The CDR3 region is CASSLAREPSYGYTF. CDR3 coding DNA: TGCGCCAGCAGCTTGGCCCGGGAACCCTCCTATGGCTACACCTTC.

The chain uses TRBV7-2 and TRBJ1-5; perhaps TRBD1 as D (5 bases). Germline CDR1 SGHTA, CDR2 FQGNSA. The CDR3 totals 15 residues. V gave up 5 bases and J gave up 1 base, with 12 bases separating them. In nucleotides, the CDR3 is TGTGCCAGCAGCCAGACGGGGGGGAGCAATCAGCCCCAGCATTTT. Translated, it gives CASSQTGGSNQPQHF.

The chain joins TRBV15 to TRBJ2-5; D is possibly TRBD1 (5 bases). V was clipped by 5 bases and J by 5 bases, with 9 bases between them. CDR1 and CDR2 from the germline V gene are LNHNV and YYDKDF (reference sequence). The CDR3 covers 12 residues. CDR3 nucleotides: TGTGCCACCAGCGGGGCAGGTGAGACCCAGTACTTC. Translation gives CATSGAGETQYF.

The rearrangement links TRBV5-4 to TRBJ1-5, with D perhaps TRBD1 (6 bases). The germline V gene has CDR1 SGHNT and CDR2 YYREEE (reference sequence). The CDR3 has 14 residues. V was trimmed by 4 bases and J by 6 bases, leaving 14 bases between them. CDR3 nucleotides: TGTGCCAGCAGCGCGGGGGGGGCAGGTCAGCCCCAGCATTTT. It translates to CASSAGGAGQPQHF.

This clone was seen a single time. This rearrangement joins TRBV9 to TRBJ2-3; 7 nucleotides agree with TRBD2. J was trimmed by 2 bases and V by 4 bases; bases with no gene match: 13. Germline V gene lookup returns CDR1 SGDLS and CDR2 YYNGEE. The CDR3 consists of 17 residues. The CDR3 sequence: CASSKRGEAGATDTQYF. The CDR3 nucleotides read TGTGCCAGCAGCAAAAGGGGCGAGGCGGGAGCCACAGATACGCAGTATTTT.

This rearrangement joins TRBV27 to TRBJ2-3; 13 bases fit TRBD2. This CDR3 is built from 13 residues. The ends lost 10 bases at V and 8 bases at J; junction bases unmatched: 6. The germline CDR1 and CDR2 sequences are MNHEY and SMNVEV (reference sequence). CDR3 loop: CATTSGGARTQYF. DNA for the CDR3: TGTGCCACCACTAGCGGGGGGGCCCGTACGCAGTATTTT.

The chain uses TRBV14 and TRBJ2-5; TRBD1 matches 7 bases. The germline CDR1 and CDR2 sequences are SGHDN and FVKESK. V lost 4 bases, J lost 2 bases, and 1 base stayed unmatched. The CDR3 loop spans 13 amino acids. This chain's CDR3 is CASSPQGQETQYF. The DNA of the CDR3 is TGTGCCAGCAGCCCACAGGGGCAAGAGACCCAGTACTTC.

V gene TRBV18 combines with J gene TRBJ2-1, with D tentatively TRBD2 (6 bases). Trimming pared 4 bases from V and 10 bases from J, leaving 14 bases between. Germline CDR1 is KGHSH and CDR2 is LQKENI. This CDR3 region has 13 residues. Here the CDR3 DNA reads TGTGCCAGCTCACGGGACTCGGACGCGGAGCAGTTCTTC. It yields the protein CASSRDSDAEQFF.

This clone was observed a handful of times. The CDR3 region is CASSQDRRENTEAFF. The CDR3 DNA sequence: TGTGCCAGCAGCCAAGATAGGAGGGAGAACACTGAAGCTTTCTTT. The rearrangement uses TRBV3-1 (or the pseudogene TRBV3-2) and TRBJ1-1; D ambiguous. The length of the CDR3 is 15 residues. Trimming pared 0 bases from V and 1 base from J, leaving 9 bases between. Germline CDR1 and CDR2: LGHDT and YNNKEL (reference sequence).

The rearrangement joins TRBV6-1 to TRBJ1-4; tentative D call: TRBD1 (5 bases). Germline V gene sequence: CDR1 MNHNS, CDR2 SASEGT. There are 16 residues in the CDR3. The ends were cut back, 4 bases at V and 4 bases at J, with 16 bases in the middle. CDR3 sequence (DNA): TGTGCCAGCAGTGTTACCAACAGGTTAGGTAATGAAAAACTGTTTTTT. This translates into CASSVTNRLGNEKLFF.

The chain uses TRBV6-5 and TRBJ1-5, with D unresolved. The CDR3 is made up of 15 amino acids. V lost 4 bases, J lost 3 bases, and 13 bases lay in between. Germline V gene data show CDR1 as MNHEY and CDR2 as SVGAGI. DNA for the CDR3: TGTGCCAGCAGTTCGGGAACGGGGTACAATCAGCCCCAGCATTTT. It translates to CASSSGTGYNQPQHF.

This clone is a singleton in its sample. The chain carries TRBV4-1 and TRBJ2-3; D is perhaps TRBD2 (5 bases). The germline gives CDR1 MGHRA, CDR2 YSYEKL. The ends were cut back, 4 bases at V and 6 bases at J, with 5 bases in the middle. CDR3 length equals 11 residues. CDR3 sequence reads: CASSRGDTQYF. The CDR3 DNA reads as TGCGCCAGCAGCCGAGGGGATACGCAGTATTTT.

The J gene is TRBJ1-5, the V gene TRBV9; TRBD1 agrees at 9 bases. Per the germline V gene, CDR1 is SGDLS and CDR2 is YYNGEE. V shed 0 bases and J 3 bases; nucleotides not matched to a gene: 1. The CDR3 length is 15 residues. CDR3 sequence reads: CASSVGDRVNQPQHF. CDR3 coding DNA: TGTGCCAGCAGCGTAGGGGACAGGGTCAATCAGCCCCAGCATTTT.

CDR3 bases: TGTGCCAGCAGGTCCCGAGGCACAGATACGCAGTATTTT. Translation gives CASRSRGTDTQYF. The chain combines TRBV3-1 (or the pseudogene TRBV3-2) with TRBJ2-3; no firm D call. The CDR3 runs to 13 residues. CDR1 LGHDT and CDR2 YNNKEL come from the germline V gene (reference sequence). V lost 6 bases, J lost 1 base, and 8 bases lay in between.

The chain carries TRBV2 and TRBJ2-7; 9 positions match TRBD1. The CDR3 runs 17 residues. In germline, CDR1 is SNHLY, CDR2 FYNNEI. V shed 4 bases and J 2 bases; nucleotides not matched to a gene: 12. The CDR3 sequence: CASSGPRRDRATYEQYV. DNA for the CDR3: TGTGCCAGCAGTGGCCCTCGGAGGGACAGGGCAACCTACGAGCAGTACGTC.

The rearrangement links TRBV5-1 to TRBJ2-1; 15 bases match TRBD2. This CDR3 comprises 15 residues. The V gene's germline CDR1 is SGHRS and CDR2 YFSETQ. V lost 4 bases to trimming and J lost 6 bases; unmatched junction nucleotides: 2. In DNA, the CDR3 is TGCGCCAGCAGCCCGGGACTAGCGGGGGGCAATGAGCAGTTCTTC. Its protein is CASSPGLAGGNEQFF. Full variable domain (outside the CDR3, taken from reference TRBV5-1 and TRBJ2-1): KAGVTQTPRYLIKTRGQQVTLSCSPISGHRSVSWYQQTPGQGLQFLFEYFSETQRNKGNFPGRFSGRQFSNSRSEMNVSTLELGDSALYLCASSPGLAGGNEQFFGPGTRLTVL.

This clone occurred once. The CDR3 coding sequence is TGTGCCAGCAGCTTCTCTGATCGGGGAGAGCAGTACGTC. As protein: CASSFSDRGEQYV. The chain couples TRBV7-2 to TRBJ2-7; possibly TRBD2 for D (5 bases). In germline, CDR1 is SGHTA, CDR2 FQGNSA. The germline V and J ends were trimmed by 3 bases and 7 bases, with 13 bases remaining between them. The CDR3 has 13 amino acids.

The rearrangement uses TRBV5-4 and TRBJ2-5; 7 bases are a match to TRBD2. The CDR3 covers 14 residues. In germline, CDR1 is SGHNT, CDR2 YYREEE (reference sequence). J lost 1 base, V lost 6 bases, and 6 bases had no gene match. DNA for the CDR3: TGTGCCAGCACAGCGGGGATCCTCCAAGAGACCCAGTACTTC. It yields the protein CASTAGILQETQYF.

The genes are TRBV2 and TRBJ2-7; 8 bases align to TRBD2. The V and J ends lost 3 bases and 0 bases, in that order; junction bases with no gene match: 4. Germline loops: CDR1 SNHLY, CDR2 FYNNEI. CDR3 length equals 15 residues. The CDR3 DNA follows: TGTGCCAGCAGTGATCCAGCGGGGGACTCCTACGAGCAGTACTTC. This sequence encodes CASSDPAGDSYEQYF.

This chain uses TRBV28 with TRBJ2-1; TRBD2 agrees at 8 bases. The CDR3 totals 13 residues. V dropped 8 bases and J dropped 2; count of bases not matched to a gene: 2. Germline V gene data show CDR1 as MDHEN and CDR2 as SYDVKM. In nucleotides, the CDR3 is TGTGCCAGCCGGGGGGGCCCCTACAATGAGCAGTTCTTC. Residues: CASRGGPYNEQFF.